Listed here are 29 T cell receptor delta chains from one sample, sequenced in a study of gamma-delta chains in newborns, infants, children. TCRdb called clones anew from the reads with CATT. This table has over 4,000 delta-chain clones, roughly 5.5% appearing once. Material for sequencing was blood. The receptors come from a child who was a newborn, infant or young child, either healthy, febrile or measles-vaccinated (not recorded which).

Comment on this clone: One end of the junction is discordant with germline, which a read error may explain. This sample also contains other DNA sequences that code for the same CDR3. The rearrangement joins TRDV2 to TRDJ1; a possible D gene is TRDD3 (5 bases). The germline V gene encodes CDR1 GEAIGNYY and CDR2 EKD. The CDR3 contains 18 residues. CDR3 residues: CACDTVSRLEGLTDKLIF. The CDR3 DNA reads as TGCGCCTGTGACACCGTTTCAAGACTGGAAGGTTTAACCGATAAACTCATCTTT.

Concerning this clone: This may be a read error: a much more frequent sequence differs by one nucleotide. Other DNA sequences in this sample translate to the same CDR3. The CDR3 here is CACDLLGDSGDTDKLIF. The DNA for the CDR3 is TGTGCCTGTGATTTACTGGGGGATTCTGGGGACACCGATAAACTCATCTTC. The chain has TRDV2 and TRDJ1, with 10 bases fitting TRDD3. The V gene's germline CDR1 is GEAIGNYY and CDR2 EKD. CDR3 length: 17 amino acids.

A word on this clone: One end of the junction does not line up with germline, which may come from a read error. This chain uses TRDV2 with TRDJ3; 8 positions match TRDD3. Since TCRdb gives no J gene, matching the DNA to germline was used here to assign it. The CDR3 extends over 23 amino acids. Germline V lookup: CDR1 GEAIGNYY, CDR2 EKD. The CDR3: CACDTPFGTGGSGGSWDTRQMFF. The CDR3 DNA reads TGTGCCTGCGACACCCCTTTCGGCACTGGGGGTTCCGGGGGCTCCTGGGACACCCGACAGATGTTTTTC.

This clone was seen a handful of times. Other DNA sequences in the sample encode the same CDR3. This chain connects TRDV2 to TRDJ1; 9 bases are shared with TRDD3. Germline V gives CDR1 GEAIGNYY, CDR2 EKD. The CDR3 has 17 residues. Trimming took 0 bases from V and 1 from J; bases not matched to a gene: 8. This CDR3 is CACDTVGTGGLTDKLIF. DNA of the CDR3: TGTGCCTGTGACACCGTAGGTACTGGGGGACTCACCGATAAACTCATCTTT.

This clone is deemed medium-sized. Within the sample, other DNA sequences also encode this same CDR3. The chain uses TRDV2 and TRDJ1; D remains unclear. Germline-derived CDR1 and CDR2 are GEAIGNYY and EKD. The CDR3 has 14 residues. V lost 0 bases and J 1 base, leaving 8 bases between the germline ends. CDR3 protein: CACDTLTTTDKLIF. The CDR3 DNA sequence: TGTGCCTGTGACACCCTTACGACCACCGATAAACTCATCTTT.

Concerning this clone itself: This could be a read error, since a much larger clone is one nucleotide away. The V gene is TRDV2, the J gene TRDJ1; D might be TRDD3 (5 bases). The germline V and J ends were trimmed by 0 bases and 0 bases, with 13 bases remaining between them. From germline, CDR1 is GEAIGNYY and CDR2 EKD. The CDR3 totals 16 residues. The CDR3 DNA is TGTGCCTGTGACACCGTCGGGGACATGTACACCGATAAACTCATCTTT. This gives the protein CACDTVGDMYTDKLIF.

This clone ranks as large. Distinct nucleotide sequences in the sample also encode this CDR3. The rearrangement links TRDV2 to TRDJ2, with D unclear. The CDR3 is made up of 16 amino acids. Germline V lookup: CDR1 GEAIGNYY, CDR2 EKD. Trimming removed 2 bases from V and 0 bases from J, with 12 bases in between. The CDR3 region is CACDIVGTTLTAQLFF. DNA of the CDR3: TGTGCCTGTGACATCGTGGGAACTACTTTGACAGCACAACTCTTCTTT.

Of note for this clone: The junction and the germline gene differ at one end; a read error may be behind it. This specimen includes other DNA sequences encoding the same CDR3. This rearrangement joins TRDV1 to TRDJ1, with TRDD3 matching over 10 bases. The CDR3 loop spans 23 amino acids. Germline V gives CDR1 TSWWSYY, CDR2 QGS. CDR3 in amino acids: CALGELPTPNWGIGVGLLLKLIF. CDR3 nucleotides: TGTGCTCTTGGGGAACTACCGACTCCAAACTGGGGGATTGGAGTGGGCCTCCTACTCAAACTCATCTTC.

By frequency in the sample, this clone is medium-sized. Other DNA variants within this sample encode the same CDR3. The gene calls are TRDV2 and TRDJ1; a weak D match, TRDD3 (5 bases). Deletions cut 0 bases from V and 1 base from J, with 23 bases between. This CDR3 spans 19 amino acids. Germline V gene sequence: CDR1 GEAIGNYY, CDR2 EKD. CDR3 DNA: TGTGCCTGTGACACCGTTGCTTGGGGAACCGAACCAACCACCGATAAACTCATCTTT. It specifies CACDTVAWGTEPTTDKLIF.

A few counts support this clone. A much larger clone is a single base away; this may be a read error. This sequence joins TRDV2 and TRDJ1; 9 nucleotides agree with TRDD3. The J segment lost 4 bases and the V segment lost 0 bases, leaving 5 bases of the junction unmatched. The CDR3 contains 15 residues. The germline gives CDR1 GEAIGNYY, CDR2 EKD. The CDR3 nucleotides read TGTGCCTGTGACACCGTACTGGGGGACCGCGATAAACTCATCTTT. This gives the protein CACDTVLGDRDKLIF.

In this sample, this clone is medium-sized. The chain is built from TRDV2 and TRDJ2; D remains ambiguous. Germline lookup yields CDR1 GEAIGNYY and CDR2 EKD. The V end was cut by 0 bases, the J end by 0 bases, with 10 bases between. There are 16 residues in the CDR3. The CDR3 sequence is CACDTADKALTAQLFF. CDR3 in DNA: TGTGCCTGTGACACCGCCGATAAAGCTTTGACAGCACAACTCTTCTTT.

This clone has more than one count but fewer than ten. The V call is TRDV1, the J call TRDJ1; TRDD3 agrees at 7 bases. This CDR3 region has 21 residues. Germline values: CDR1 TSWWSYY, CDR2 QGS. The J segment lost 0 bases and the V segment lost 3 bases, leaving 22 bases of the junction unmatched. CDR3 sequence: CALGELLAFSTYWGNTDKLIF. The CDR3, as DNA: TGTGCTCTTGGGGAGCTATTAGCCTTCTCGACTTACTGGGGAAACACCGATAAACTCATCTTT.

Regarding this clone: Just one base apart from a much larger clone, this may be a read error. The rearrangement links TRDV2 to TRDJ1; 12 bases match TRDD3. From germline, CDR1 is GEAIGNYY and CDR2 EKD. The CDR3 has 21 amino acids. The CDR3 nucleotides are TGTGCCCGTGACACCGTAGCAACTGGGGGATACTCAAACCCGGCTACCGATAAACTCATCTTT. This codes for CARDTVATGGYSNPATDKLIF.

Comment on this clone: Being one base from a much bigger clone, this may be a read error. The sample contains more than one DNA sequence encoding this CDR3. The gene calls are TRDV2 and TRDJ1; a weak D match, TRDD3 (5 bases). CDR3 length: 20 residues. CDR1 GEAIGNYY and CDR2 EKD come from the germline V gene. The CDR3 spells CACDTLGTFSSSGTTDKLIF. The CDR3 coding sequence is TGTGCCTGCGACACCTTGGGGACTTTTTCGTCATCTGGGACCACCGATAAACTCATCTTT.

As regards this clone: A far larger clone is one nucleotide away, so this likely arose from a read error. This CDR3 is also generated by other DNA sequences in the sample. This rearrangement joins TRDV2 to TRDJ2; TRDD3 agrees at 10 bases. CDR1 GEAIGNYY and CDR2 EKD come from the germline V gene. The CDR3 sequence is 16 residues long. In DNA, the CDR3 is TGTGCCTGTGACACCGTGGGGGATACTTTGACGGCACAACTCTTCTTT. Translated, it gives CACDTVGDTLTAQLFF.

Within the sample, this clone is medium-sized. The rearrangement links TRDV2 to TRDJ1; TRDD3 matches at 11 bases. TRDJ2 explains the end of the DNA better; the J call may be wrong. The CDR3 is made up of 17 amino acids. Germline CDR1 reads GEAIGNYY; CDR2 reads EKD. CDR3 residues: CACDAILGDSRTDKLFF. Written as DNA, the CDR3 is TGTGCCTGTGACGCCATACTGGGGGATAGTAGGACCGATAAACTCTTCTTT.

This clone is classed as medium-sized (0.01 to 0.1%). V usage is TRDV1 and J usage is TRDJ1; D is undetermined. CDR1 and CDR2 (germline): TSWWSYY, QGS. Trimming cost V 0 bases and J 4 bases, with 21 bases left between them. The CDR3 loop spans 18 amino acids. The CDR3 nucleotides read TGTGCTCTTGGGGAACTAAACCAACATATTCTCAAAGACGATAAACTCATCTTT. As protein: CALGELNQHILKDDKLIF.

This clone was observed a handful of times. This rearrangement joins TRDV2 to TRDJ1; 9 bases are a match to TRDD3. V shed 3 bases and J 7 bases; nucleotides not matched to a gene: 8. This CDR3 spans 14 amino acids. The germline V gene has CDR1 GEAIGNYY and CDR2 EKD. The CDR3 is CACDPLGDRAKLIF. CDR3 DNA: TGTGCCTGTGACCCCCTGGGGGATCGGGCTAAACTCATCTTT.

The sample holds a few counts of this clone. A read error may be the cause here, since a much bigger clone is one base away. The chain links TRDV2 to TRDJ1; 9 bases agree with TRDD3. This CDR3 spans 15 amino acids. The germline gives CDR1 GEAIGNYY, CDR2 EKD. The V and J ends lost 1 base and 3 bases, in that order; junction bases with no gene match: 5. As DNA, the CDR3 is TGTGCCTGTGACACAGGGGGATACAACGCCGATAAACTCATCTTT. Translated, it gives CACDTGGYNADKLIF.

A few counts support this clone. V usage is TRDV2 and J usage is TRDJ3; TRDD3 aligns across 11 bases. With 1 base clipped from V and 0 bases from J, the junction kept 4 bases outside the gene matches. The germline gives CDR1 GEAIGNYY, CDR2 EKD. The CDR3 extends over 19 amino acids. CDR3 residues: CACDTVGDTSSWDTRQMFF. For the CDR3, the DNA is TGTGCCTGTGACACAGTGGGGGATACGAGCTCCTGGGACACCCGACAGATGTTTTTC.

The chain links TRDV1 to TRDJ1, with a possible D match to TRDD2 (5 bases). CDR1 and CDR2 from the germline V gene are TSWWSYY and QGS. V dropped 5 bases and J dropped 0 bases, with 16 bases sitting between them. The CDR3 has 16 residues. CDR3 amino acids: CALGIPLPGYTDKLIF. CDR3 in DNA: TGTGCTCTTGGGATTCCCCTACCTGGCTACACCGATAAACTCATCTTT.

This clone is medium-sized in the sample. This chain links TRDV2 with TRDJ1; D remains ambiguous. V was pared by 2 bases and J by 2 bases, with 8 bases between. This CDR3 spans 13 amino acids. Germline CDR1 GEAIGNYY, CDR2 EKD. The CDR3 DNA reads as TGTGCCTGTGACAAAATTGGAACCGATAAACTCATCTTT. Its protein is CACDKIGTDKLIF.

This clone is categorized as medium-sized. The genes are TRDV2 and TRDJ1; D is unresolved. The length of the CDR3 is 15 residues. The germline V gene has CDR1 GEAIGNYY and CDR2 EKD. Trimming stripped 3 bases from V and 5 bases from J, with 18 bases between. In DNA form, the CDR3 reads TGTGCCTGTGACCCCGCGGATTCTTTCGGGGATAAACTCATCTTT. Its translation: CACDPADSFGDKLIF.

This clone appeared a few times. A far larger clone is just one base off, so this is likely a read error. The chain is built from TRDV2 and TRDJ2, with unresolved D. Looked up from germline, CDR1 is GEAIGNYY and CDR2 is EKD. There are 15 residues in the CDR3. The CDR3 reads CACDTVSPLTAQPFF. As DNA, the CDR3 is TGTGCCTGTGACACCGTGAGCCCTTTGACAGCACAACCCTTCTTT.

This clone counts as medium-sized. The CDR3 reads CACDQTGGYQSSWDTRQMFF. CDR3 nucleotides: TGTGCCTGTGACCAGACTGGGGGATACCAGAGCTCCTGGGACACCCGACAGATGTTTTTC. This chain links TRDV2 with TRDJ3; 12 bases fit TRDD3. Trimming removed 3 bases from V and 0 bases from J; junction bases left unmatched: 8. The germline CDR1 and CDR2 sequences are GEAIGNYY and EKD. The CDR3 runs 20 residues.

This clone is termed medium-sized. This chain links TRDV2 with TRDJ3, with D maybe TRDD3 (6 bases). The germline V gene has CDR1 GEAIGNYY and CDR2 EKD. The CDR3 runs to 18 residues. The ends were cut back, 0 bases at V and 1 base at J, with 12 bases in the middle. CDR3 in DNA: TGTGCCTGTGACACCGCAGGATACCCTTCCTGGGACACCCGACAGATGTTTTTC. This gives the protein CACDTAGYPSWDTRQMFF.

The V call is TRDV2, the J call TRDJ1; TRDD3 matches 13 bases. This CDR3 is 16 amino acids long. Germline loops: CDR1 GEAIGNYY, CDR2 EKD. V lost 3 bases, J lost 3 bases, and 6 bases stayed unmatched. The CDR3 loop reads CACDALLGDTADKLIF. CDR3 coding DNA: TGTGCCTGTGACGCCTTACTGGGGGATACGGCCGATAAACTCATCTTT.

This clone appeared a few times. Just one base apart from a much larger clone, this may be a read error. Other DNA sequences of this sample code for an identical CDR3. The rearrangement joins TRDV2 to TRDJ3; 8 bases are a match to TRDD3. CDR3 size: 18 residues. Germline V gives CDR1 GEAIGNYY, CDR2 EKD. The CDR3 reads CACDGAGGAGWDTRQMFF. CDR3 nucleotide sequence: TGCGCCTGTGACGGAGCTGGGGGAGCTGGCTGGGACACCCGACAGATGTTTTTC.

The genes are TRDV2 and TRDJ1, with a weak D call TRDD3 (6 bases). CDR1 is GEAIGNYY and CDR2 is EKD in the germline V gene. V dropped 2 bases and J dropped 0 bases, with 24 bases sitting between them. The CDR3 length is 19 residues. CDR3: CACDIVMGAEAEYTDKLIF. The CDR3 region has the DNA TGTGCCTGTGACATAGTTATGGGGGCCGAAGCAGAATACACCGATAAACTCATCTTT.